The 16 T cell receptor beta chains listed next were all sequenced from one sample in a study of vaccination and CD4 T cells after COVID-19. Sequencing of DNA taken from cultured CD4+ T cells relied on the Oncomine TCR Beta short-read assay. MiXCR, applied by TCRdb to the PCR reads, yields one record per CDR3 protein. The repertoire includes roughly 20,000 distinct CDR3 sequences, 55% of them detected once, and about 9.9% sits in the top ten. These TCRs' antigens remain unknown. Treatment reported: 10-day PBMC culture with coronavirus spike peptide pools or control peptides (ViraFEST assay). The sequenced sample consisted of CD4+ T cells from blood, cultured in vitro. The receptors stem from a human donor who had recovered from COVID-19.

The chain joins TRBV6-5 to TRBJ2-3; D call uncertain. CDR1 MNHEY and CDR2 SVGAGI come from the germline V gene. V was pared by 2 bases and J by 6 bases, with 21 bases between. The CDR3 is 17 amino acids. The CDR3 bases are TGTGCCAGCAGTTACCAAGTCTCAACCAGCTCGCTCGATACGCAGTATTTT. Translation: CASSYQVSTSSLDTQYF.

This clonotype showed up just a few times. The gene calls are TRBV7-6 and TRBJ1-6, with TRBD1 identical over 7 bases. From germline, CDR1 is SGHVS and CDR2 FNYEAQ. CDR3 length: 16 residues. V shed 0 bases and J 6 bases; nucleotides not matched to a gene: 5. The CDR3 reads CASSLARQGGNSPLHF. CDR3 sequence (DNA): TGTGCCAGCAGCTTAGCGAGACAGGGAGGTAATTCACCCCTCCACTTT.

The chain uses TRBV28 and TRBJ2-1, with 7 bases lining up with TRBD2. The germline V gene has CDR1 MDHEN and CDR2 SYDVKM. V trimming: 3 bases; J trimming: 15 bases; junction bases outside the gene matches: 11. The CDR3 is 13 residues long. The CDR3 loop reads CASSLRGGLAAFF. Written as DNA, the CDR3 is TGTGCCAGCAGTTTGAGAGGCGGCCTAGCGGCGTTCTTC.

The CDR3 DNA is TGTGCCAGCTCCCCGCTGGGCAGCTTTGGCTATGGCTACACCTTC. Translating it yields CASSPLGSFGYGYTF. V and J are TRBV18 and TRBJ1-2; D is uncertain. Germline loops: CDR1 KGHSH, CDR2 LQKENI. The CDR3 has 15 amino acids. Trimming stripped 6 bases from V and 4 bases from J, with 18 bases between.

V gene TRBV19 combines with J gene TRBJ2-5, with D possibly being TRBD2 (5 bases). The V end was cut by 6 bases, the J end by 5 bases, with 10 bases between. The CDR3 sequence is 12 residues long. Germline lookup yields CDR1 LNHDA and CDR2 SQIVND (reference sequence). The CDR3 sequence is CASSPPGETQYF. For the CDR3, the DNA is TGTGCCAGTAGCCCCCCGGGGGAGACCCAGTACTTC.

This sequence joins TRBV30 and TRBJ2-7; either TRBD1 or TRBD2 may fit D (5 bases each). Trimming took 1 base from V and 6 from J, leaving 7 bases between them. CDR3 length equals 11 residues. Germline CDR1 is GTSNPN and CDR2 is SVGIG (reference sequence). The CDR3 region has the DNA TGTGCCTGGAGTGCGGGGCGCGAGCAGTACTTC. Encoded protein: CAWSAGREQYF.

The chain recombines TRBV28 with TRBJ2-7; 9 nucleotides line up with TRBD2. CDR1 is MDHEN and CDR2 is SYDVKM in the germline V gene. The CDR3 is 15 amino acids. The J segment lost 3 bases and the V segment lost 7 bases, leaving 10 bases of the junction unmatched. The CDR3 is CASTSSGTVIYEQYF. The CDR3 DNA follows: TGTGCCAGCACCTCTAGCGGGACAGTCATCTACGAGCAGTACTTC.

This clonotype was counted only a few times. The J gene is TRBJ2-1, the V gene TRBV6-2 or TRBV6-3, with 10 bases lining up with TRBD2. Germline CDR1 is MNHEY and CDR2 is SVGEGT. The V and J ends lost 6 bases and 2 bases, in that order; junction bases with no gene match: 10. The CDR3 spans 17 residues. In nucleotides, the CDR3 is TGTGCCAGCAGCCCACAGGTTAGCGGGGGGACCTACAATGAGCAGTTCTTC. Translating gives CASSPQVSGGTYNEQFF.

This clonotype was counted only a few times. CDR3 sequence (DNA): TGTGCCAGCAGTGTTGCGGGGACAGGGGGACAAGAGACCCAGTACTTC. As protein: CASSVAGTGGQETQYF. This chain uses TRBV2 with TRBJ2-5; 11 nucleotides align to TRBD1. The CDR3 contains 16 residues. After removal of 4 bases from V and 2 bases from J, the junction contained 6 bases not matched to a gene. The germline gives CDR1 SNHLY, CDR2 FYNNEI.

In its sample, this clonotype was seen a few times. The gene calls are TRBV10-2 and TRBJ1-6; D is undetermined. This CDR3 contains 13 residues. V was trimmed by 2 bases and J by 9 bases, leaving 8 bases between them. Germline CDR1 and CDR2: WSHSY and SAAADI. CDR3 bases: TGCGCCAGCAGTGAGGGATGGGGTTCACCCCTCCACTTT. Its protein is CASSEGWGSPLHF.

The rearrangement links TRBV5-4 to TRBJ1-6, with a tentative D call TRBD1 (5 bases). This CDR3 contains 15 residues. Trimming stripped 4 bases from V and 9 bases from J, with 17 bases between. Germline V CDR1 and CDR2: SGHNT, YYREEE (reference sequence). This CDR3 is CASSPVYGDGSPLHF. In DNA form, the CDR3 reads TGTGCCAGCAGCCCCGTGTACGGGGACGGTTCACCCCTCCACTTT.

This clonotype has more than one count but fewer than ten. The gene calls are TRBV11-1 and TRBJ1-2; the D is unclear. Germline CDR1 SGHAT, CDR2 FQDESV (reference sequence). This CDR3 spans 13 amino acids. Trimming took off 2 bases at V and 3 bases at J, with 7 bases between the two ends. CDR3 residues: CASSLNTHYGYTF. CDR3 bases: TGTGCCAGCAGCTTAAACACCCACTATGGCTACACCTTC. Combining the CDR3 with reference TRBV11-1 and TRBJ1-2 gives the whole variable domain EAEVAQSPRYKITEKSQAVAFWCDPISGHATLYWYRQILGQGPELLVQFQDESVVDDSQLPKDRFSAERLKGVDSTLKIQPAELGDSAMYLCASSLNTHYGYTFGSGTRLTVV.

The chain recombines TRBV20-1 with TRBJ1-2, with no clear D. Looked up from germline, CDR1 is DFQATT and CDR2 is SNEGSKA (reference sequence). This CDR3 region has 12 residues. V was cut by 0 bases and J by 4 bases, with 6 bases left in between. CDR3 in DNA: TGCAGTGCTAGAGAACAGAGCTATGGCTACACCTTC. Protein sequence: CSAREQSYGYTF.

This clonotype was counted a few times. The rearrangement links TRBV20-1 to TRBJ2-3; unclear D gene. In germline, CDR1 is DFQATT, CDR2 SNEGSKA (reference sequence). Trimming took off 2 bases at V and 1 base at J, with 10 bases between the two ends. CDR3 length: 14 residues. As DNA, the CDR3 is TGCAGTGCTAGACCGGACGGAGGCACAGATACGCAGTATTTT. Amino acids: CSARPDGGTDTQYF.

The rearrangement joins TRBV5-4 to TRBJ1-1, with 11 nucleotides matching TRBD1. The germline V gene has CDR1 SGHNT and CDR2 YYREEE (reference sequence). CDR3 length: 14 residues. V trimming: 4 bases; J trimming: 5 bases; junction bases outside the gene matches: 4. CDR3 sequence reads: CASSQGQGGTEAFF. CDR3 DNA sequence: TGTGCCAGCAGCCAGGGACAGGGGGGGACTGAAGCTTTCTTT.

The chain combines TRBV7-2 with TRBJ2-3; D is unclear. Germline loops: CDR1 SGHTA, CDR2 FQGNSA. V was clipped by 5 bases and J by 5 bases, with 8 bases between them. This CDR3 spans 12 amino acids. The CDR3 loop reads CASSPTVDTQYF. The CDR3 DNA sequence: TGTGCCAGCAGCCCGACCGTAGATACGCAGTATTTT.